These 10 T cell receptor beta chains originate from one sample sequenced in a study of T cell responses to AZD1222 COVID-19 vaccine. Libraries were prepared by immunoSEQ multiplex PCR; TCRdb keeps only in-frame clonotypes and omits some of them. The repertoire consists of 150,000 to 180,000 clones, with 85% to 90% occurring once and the leading ten covering 5% to 6%. Source: peripheral blood, taken on day 0 of MenACWY control vaccination. Receptors were obtained from an adult in good health.

This chain uses TRBV5-6 with TRBJ1-1; no definite D call. Trimming stripped 0 bases from V and 0 bases from J, with 6 bases between. In germline, CDR1 is SGHDT, CDR2 YYEEEE. This CDR3 is 14 amino acids long. The CDR3 is CASSLGVVNTEAFF. In DNA form, the CDR3 reads TGTGCCAGCAGCTTGGGGGTGGTGAACACTGAAGCTTTCTTT. Complete variable domain (other parts from reference TRBV5-6 and TRBJ1-1): DAGVTQSPTHLIKTRGQQVTLRCSPKSGHDTVSWYQQALGQGPQFIFQYYEEEERQRGNFPDRFSGHQFPNYSSELNVNALLLGDSALYLCASSLGVVNTEAFFGQGTRLTVV.

The chain links TRBV3-1 (or the pseudogene TRBV3-2) to TRBJ2-3, with TRBD2 identical over 10 bases. J lost 1 base, V lost 5 bases, and 3 bases had no gene match. CDR3 length: 15 amino acids. CDR1 and CDR2 (germline): LGHDT, YNNKEL (reference sequence). The CDR3 sequence: CASSALAGRTDTQYF. In nucleotides, the CDR3 is TGTGCCAGCAGCGCACTAGCGGGACGCACAGATACGCAGTATTTT.

With regard to this clone: The DNA is omitted, as the CDR3 cannot be located on it reliably, and the CDR3 follows TCRdb's listing. This chain connects TRBV12-2 to TRBJ2-1; the D call in the table, TRBD2, was not verified against the DNA. TRBV12-2 is given as a pseudogene. With termini counted, the CDR3 has 17 amino acids. CDR3 amino acids: CASRWAVGRGSYNEQFF.

V and J are TRBV4-2 and TRBJ1-3; no reliable D call. CDR3 length: 21 amino acids. Trimming pared 0 bases from V and 0 bases from J, leaving 24 bases between. CDR1 and CDR2 from the germline V gene are LGHNA and YNFKEQ. The CDR3 DNA reads as TGTGCCAGCAGCCAAGAGCTTCAGGCCTACGGACGTCTTAGCTCTGGAAACACCATATATTTT. Its translation is CASSQELQAYGRLSSGNTIYF.

The chain uses TRBV24-1 and TRBJ2-2; possible D gene TRBD1, 7 bases. V was trimmed by 7 bases and J by 2 bases, leaving 16 bases between them. The CDR3 loop spans 16 amino acids. Germline values: CDR1 KGHDR, CDR2 SFDVKD. This CDR3 reads CATSIGGTANTGELFF. The CDR3 DNA is TGTGCCACCAGCATAGGGGGGACAGCAAACACCGGGGAGCTGTTTTTT.

The V call is TRBV18, the J call TRBJ2-2, with D possibly matching TRBD1 (6 bases). V was pared by 3 bases and J by 0 bases, with 14 bases between. The CDR3 totals 17 residues. Per the germline V gene, CDR1 is KGHSH and CDR2 is LQKENI. CDR3: CASSPTSRQANTGELFF. The CDR3 DNA is TGTGCCAGCTCACCGACTTCGAGACAGGCGAACACCGGGGAGCTGTTTTTT.

This clone has a count of ten or more. The rearrangement uses TRBV5-4 and TRBJ1-2; perhaps TRBD1 as D (5 bases). Germline lookup yields CDR1 SGHNT and CDR2 YYREEE (reference sequence). V lost 0 bases to trimming and J lost 6 bases, with 9 bases between them. The CDR3 sequence is 13 residues long. CDR3 in DNA: TGTGCCAGCAGCTTGGCAGGGATAGATGGCTACACCTTC. Translating gives CASSLAGIDGYTF.

The rearrangement uses TRBV5-6 and TRBJ2-7; 7 nucleotides line up with TRBD1. Germline V gene lookup returns CDR1 SGHDT and CDR2 YYEEEE. The length of the CDR3 is 14 residues. V dropped 4 bases and J dropped 1; count of bases not matched to a gene: 5. CDR3 residues: CASSPGQLSYEQYF. The CDR3 DNA follows: TGTGCCAGCAGCCCGGGACAGCTTTCCTACGAGCAGTACTTC.

This clone was seen a single time. The V and J genes are TRBV6-4 and TRBJ2-3; D may correspond to TRBD1 or TRBD2 (6 bases each). CDR1 and CDR2 (germline): MRHNA, SNTAGT. Trimming removed 1 base at V and 3 bases at J, with 17 bases between. CDR3 size: 17 residues. The CDR3 is CASSDLGGAGRTDTQYF. Here the CDR3 DNA reads TGTGCCAGCAGTGACTTGGGGGGCGCTGGGAGAACAGATACGCAGTATTTT.

Details on this clone: The junction and the germline gene differ at one end; a read error may be behind it. This chain joins TRBV9 and TRBJ1-5; no reliable D call. The germline V gene has CDR1 SGDLS and CDR2 YYNGEE. CDR3 length: 12 amino acids. The DNA of the CDR3 is TGTGCCAGCAGCGATAGCGATCAGCCCCAGCATTTT. It is translated as CASSDSDQPQHF. The whole variable domain, filled in from reference TRBV9 and TRBJ1-5, reads DSGVTQTPKHLITATGQRVTLRCSPRSGDLSVYWYQQSLDQGLQFLIQYYNGEERAKGNILERFSAQQFPDLHSELNLSSLELGDSALYFCASSDSDQPQHFGDGTRLSIL.